The subject of this entry is one T cell receptor beta chain. In the original workflow: Counts of nucleated cells, estimated from reference gene primer amplification, were obtained. Repertoires were generated with immunoSEQ multiplex PCR, while TCRdb's copy carries only in-frame clones and drops some. V and J calls and clone size are as listed in that table; D and trimming were resolved from the DNA. The table lists some 270,000 clones, over 75% of them singletons. The record originates from a study of blood T cell repertoires in COVID-19. Study as a whole: Material from acute and convalescent COVID-19 was sourced from the United States, Italy and Spain. Sample material is recorded as cDNA or gDNA derived from T cells, B-cell-depleted T cells, or PBMCs.

This clonotype was obtained from a woman aged 70-85 years with acute or convalescent COVID-19. Sequences were obtained from peripheral blood.

The CDR3 region has the DNA TGTGCCAGCAGTGAAGGCAGGGTCGGAGCTTTCTTT. Its translation is CASSEGRVGAFF. This rearrangement joins TRBV2 to TRBJ1-1; possibly TRBD1 for D (5 bases). CDR3 length: 12 amino acids. V was shortened by 1 base and J by 10 bases, with 10 bases between the two germline ends. Germline assignment: CDR1 SNHLY and CDR2 FYNNEI.